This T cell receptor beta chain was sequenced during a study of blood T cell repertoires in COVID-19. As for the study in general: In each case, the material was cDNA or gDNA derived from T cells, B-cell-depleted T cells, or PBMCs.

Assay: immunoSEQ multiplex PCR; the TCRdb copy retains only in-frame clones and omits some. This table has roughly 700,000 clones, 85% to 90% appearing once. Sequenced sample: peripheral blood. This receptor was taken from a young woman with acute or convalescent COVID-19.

Here the CDR3 DNA reads TGTGCCAGCAGATCCGGGACAGGGGGCTTGCAGCCCCAGCATTTT. It translates to CASRSGTGGLQPQHF. The rearrangement joins TRBV28 to TRBJ1-5; 12 nucleotides line up with TRBD1. Trimming removed 6 bases from V and 7 bases from J; junction bases left unmatched: 7. This CDR3 contains 15 residues. Per the germline V gene, CDR1 is MDHEN and CDR2 is SYDVKM.